The clone carrying this TCR beta chain was picked up a small number of times. The target antigen is unknown. This specimen comes from a study of blood T cells in healthy people across ages. Study-wide background: Template switching captured about one barcoded beta molecule per two T cells. Whole-study results and caveats: Age brought a roughly linear fall in TCR beta diversity measured per million T cells.

The CDR3 spans 14 residues. Germline CDR1 and CDR2: MNHNS and SASEGT. V was clipped by 3 bases and J by 4 bases, with 12 bases between them. A J-beta primer mix and a sample-barcoded 5' primer were used in a second PCR of about 7 to 12 cycles. MiXCR, run by TCRdb on the 5' RACE reads, gives a single entry per CDR3 protein. In the table there are roughly 1,100,000 distinct CDR3 sequences, 20% to 25% of which are singletons. In addition, the sample was reused for a study of T cells of mothers and their children. From that study: Healthy Caucasian mothers, a few in number, and their six children were the donors. A slight, non-significant increase in overlap was found for related mother-child pairs relative to unrelated pairs.

This rearrangement joins TRBV6-1 to TRBJ1-2; D possibly corresponds to TRBD1 (5 bases). The source is a girl aged 2-15 years in good health. The sample comprised blood. CDR3 bases: TGTGCCAGCAGTGATTACAGGCGCTTCTATGGCTACACCTTC. It codes for CASSDYRRFYGYTF.